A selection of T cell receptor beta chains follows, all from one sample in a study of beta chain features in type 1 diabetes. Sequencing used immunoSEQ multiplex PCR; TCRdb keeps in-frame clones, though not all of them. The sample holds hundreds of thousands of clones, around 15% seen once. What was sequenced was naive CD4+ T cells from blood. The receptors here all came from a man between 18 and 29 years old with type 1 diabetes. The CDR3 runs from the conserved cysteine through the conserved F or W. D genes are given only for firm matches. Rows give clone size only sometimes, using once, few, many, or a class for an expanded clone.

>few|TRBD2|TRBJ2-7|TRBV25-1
CASSEVVWGGYEQYF
TGTGCCAGCAGTGAAGTTGTGTGGGGGGGCTACGAGCAGTACTTC
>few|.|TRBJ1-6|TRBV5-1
CASSLFVSSPLHF
TGCGCCAGCAGCCTGTTCGTTAGTTCACCCCTCCACTTT
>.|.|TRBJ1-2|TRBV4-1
CASSQDGSNYGYTF
TGCGCCAGCAGCCAAGACGGTTCGAACTATGGCTACACCTTC
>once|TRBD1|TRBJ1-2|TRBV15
CATSRPDRGPANYGYTF
TGTGCCACCAGCAGACCGGACAGGGGTCCAGCTAACTATGGCTACACCTTC
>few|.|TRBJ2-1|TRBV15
CATSRDLRGTYNEQFF
TGTGCCACCAGCAGAGATCTCCGAGGGACCTACAATGAGCAGTTCTTC
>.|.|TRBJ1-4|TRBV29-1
CSVGRGGLNEKLFF
TGCAGCGTTGGGAGGGGGGGACTTAATGAAAAACTGTTTTTT
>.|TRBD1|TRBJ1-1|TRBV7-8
CASSLVQGTNTEAFF
TGTGCCAGCAGCTTAGTACAGGGGACGAACACTGAAGCTTTCTTT
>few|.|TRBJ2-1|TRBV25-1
CASSPRIIAERQFF
TGTGCCAGCAGCCCTCGGATCATCGCGGAACGGCAGTTCTTC
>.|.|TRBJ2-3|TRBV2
CASSEQGRLTTDTQYF
TGTGCCAGCAGTGAACAGGGCAGGCTTACCACAGATACGCAGTATTTT
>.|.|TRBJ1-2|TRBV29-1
CSAAAGEYGYTF
TGCAGCGCTGCGGCGGGGGAATATGGCTACACCTTC
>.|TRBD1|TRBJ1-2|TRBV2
CASSGQGQGESYTF
TGTGCCAGCAGCGGCCAGGGACAGGGGGAAAGCTACACCTTC
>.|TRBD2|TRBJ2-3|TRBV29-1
CSAPTSVGTDTQYF
TGCAGCGCTCCGACTAGCGTAGGCACAGATACGCAGTATTTT
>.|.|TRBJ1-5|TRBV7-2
CASSATTVQPQHF
TGTGCCAGCAGCGCGACTACTGTTCAGCCCCAGCATTTT
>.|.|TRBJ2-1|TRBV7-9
CASSTLHGGEQFF
TGTGCCAGCAGCACGCTACACGGCGGTGAGCAGTTCTTC
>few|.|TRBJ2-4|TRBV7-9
CASVRWGDENIQYF
TGTGCCAGCGTCCGGTGGGGGGACGAAAACATTCAGTACTTC
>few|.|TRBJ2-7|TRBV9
CASSVELAGYNEQYF
TGTGCCAGCAGCGTAGAGTTGGCGGGGTACAACGAGCAGTACTTC
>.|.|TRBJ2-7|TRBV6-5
CASSYSISGDEQYF
TGTGCCAGCAGTTACTCGATTTCTGGGGACGAGCAGTACTTC
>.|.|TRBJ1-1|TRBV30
CACGTNRGTEAFF
TGTGCCTGCGGGACAAATAGAGGGACTGAAGCTTTCTTT
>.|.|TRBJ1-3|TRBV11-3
CASSPSGGPGNTIYF
TGTGCCAGCAGCCCCTCGGGAGGGCCTGGAAACACCATATATTTT
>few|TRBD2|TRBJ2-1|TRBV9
CASSVVGTSGGVNEQFF
TGTGCCAGCAGCGTAGTAGGGACTAGCGGGGGGGTCAATGAGCAGTTCTTC
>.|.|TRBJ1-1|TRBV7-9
CASSWKDTEAFF
TGTGCCAGCAGCTGGAAGGACACTGAAGCTTTCTTT
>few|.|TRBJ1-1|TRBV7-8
CASSSLQGIDTEAFF
TGTGCCAGCAGTTCCCTCCAGGGTATAGACACTGAAGCTTTCTTT
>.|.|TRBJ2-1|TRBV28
CASSWVSPNEQFF
TGTGCCAGCAGTTGGGTTAGTCCCAATGAGCAGTTCTTC
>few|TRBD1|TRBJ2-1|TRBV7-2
CASRPGTGNYNEQFF
TGTGCCAGCAGGCCCGGGACAGGGAACTACAATGAGCAGTTCTTC
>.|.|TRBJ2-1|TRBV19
CASSLMADNEQFF
TGTGCCAGTAGCTTAATGGCAGACAATGAGCAGTTCTTC
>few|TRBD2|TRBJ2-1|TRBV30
CAWSVSSGGWNEQFF
TGTGCCTGGAGTGTCTCTAGCGGGGGCTGGAATGAGCAGTTCTTC
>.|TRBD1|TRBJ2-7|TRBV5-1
CASSPGTGGTYEQYF
TGCGCCAGCAGCCCCGGGACAGGAGGAACCTACGAGCAGTACTTC
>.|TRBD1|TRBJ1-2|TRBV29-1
CSVGRTGGGYTF
TGCAGCGTTGGAAGGACAGGGGGTGGCTACACCTTC
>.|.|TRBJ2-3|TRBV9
CASSVERDTQYF
TGTGCCAGCAGCGTAGAAAGGGATACGCAGTATTTT
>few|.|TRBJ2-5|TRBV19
CASSIDPGETQYF
TGTGCCAGTAGTATTGATCCCGGGGAGACCCAGTACTTC
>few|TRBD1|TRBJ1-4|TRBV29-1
CSARQGPNEKLFF
TGCAGCGCCCGACAGGGGCCTAATGAAAAACTGTTTTTT
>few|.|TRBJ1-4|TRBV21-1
CASSKLGATNEKLFF
TGTGCCAGCAGCAAATTAGGTGCAACTAATGAAAAACTGTTTTTT
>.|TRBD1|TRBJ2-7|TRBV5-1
CASSLQGETFYEQYF
TGCGCCAGCAGCTTACAGGGGGAAACGTTCTACGAGCAGTACTTC
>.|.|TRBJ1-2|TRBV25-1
CASSEYGGYTF
TGTGCCAGCAGTGAATACGGTGGCTACACCTTC
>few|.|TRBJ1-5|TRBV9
CASSASGGDHQVNQPQHF
TGTGCCAGCAGCGCGAGCGGAGGGGACCACCAGGTCAATCAGCCCCAGCATTTT
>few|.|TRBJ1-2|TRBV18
CASSPQGRNYGYTF
TGTGCCAGCTCACCACAGGGGAGAAACTATGGCTACACCTTC
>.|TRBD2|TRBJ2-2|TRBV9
CASSGTSGIGELFF
TGTGCCAGCAGCGGGACTAGCGGGATCGGGGAGCTGTTTTTT
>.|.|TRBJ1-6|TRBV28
CASRGPLRGLREAPLHF
TGTGCCAGCAGGGGCCCACTTCGGGGCCTACGTGAGGCACCCCTCCACTTT
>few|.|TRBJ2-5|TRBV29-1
CSAVQGGRETQYF
TGCAGCGCTGTCCAGGGGGGAAGGGAGACCCAGTACTTC
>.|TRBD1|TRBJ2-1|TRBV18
CASSPRDSFSFQSEQFF
TGTGCCAGCTCACCTCGGGACAGCTTTAGTTTCCAATCCGAGCAGTTCTTC
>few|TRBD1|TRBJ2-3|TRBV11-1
CASSLFEGGTTDTQYF
TGTGCCAGCAGCTTATTTGAAGGGGGCACCACAGATACGCAGTATTTT
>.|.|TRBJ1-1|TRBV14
CASTKATDTEAFF
TGTGCCAGCACGAAGGCTACGGACACTGAAGCTTTCTTT
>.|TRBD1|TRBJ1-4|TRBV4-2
CASSQEGTVEKLFF
TGTGCCAGCAGCCAAGAAGGGACAGTTGAAAAACTGTTTTTT
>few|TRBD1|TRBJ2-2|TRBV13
CASSFGTANTGELFF
TGTGCCAGCAGCTTCGGGACAGCGAACACCGGGGAGCTGTTTTTT
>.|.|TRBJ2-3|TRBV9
CASSVAGADTQYF
TGTGCCAGCAGCGTAGCCGGGGCAGATACGCAGTATTTT
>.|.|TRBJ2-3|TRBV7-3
CASSHRTSTDTQYF
TGTGCCAGCAGCCACAGAACTAGCACAGATACGCAGTATTTT
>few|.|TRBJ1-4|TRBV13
CASSSPDRGNEKLFF
TGTGCCAGCAGCTCCCCCGATAGAGGGAACGAAAAACTGTTTTTT
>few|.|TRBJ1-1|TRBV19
CASSTRGDTEAFF
TGTGCCAGCTCCACCCGGGGGGACACTGAAGCTTTCTTT
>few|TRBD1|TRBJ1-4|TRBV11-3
CASSFPPGTGNEKLFF
TGTGCCAGCAGCTTCCCACCGGGGACAGGGAATGAAAAACTGTTTTTT
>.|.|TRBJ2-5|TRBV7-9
CANQQGPQETQYF
TGTGCCAACCAACAGGGACCCCAAGAGACCCAGTACTTC
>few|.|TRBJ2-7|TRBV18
CASSPPSGTYEQYF
TGTGCCAGCTCGCCGCCCTCCGGGACCTACGAGCAGTACTTC
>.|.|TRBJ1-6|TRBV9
CASNRGPFGSPLHF
TGTGCCAGCAATCGGGGGCCGTTTGGATCACCCCTCCACTTT
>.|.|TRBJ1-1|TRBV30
CAWMVSGGGTEAFF
TGTGCCTGGATGGTGTCTGGGGGAGGTACTGAAGCTTTCTTT